This is a list of T cell receptor beta chains from one sample in a study of shared T cell receptors in the human thymus. Some clones are missing from TCRdb's copy, which holds only in-frame ones; the method was immunoSEQ multiplex PCR. The sample has hundreds of thousands of clones; around 87% are singletons. In addition, the sample was reused for a study of human thymus T cells.

Sequencing used thymocytes. The origin of the receptors is a boy younger than two with a congenital heart defect. The CDR3 runs from the conserved cysteine through the conserved F or W. Each record gives: clone size, V gene, J gene, CDR3 protein. Size is stated for part of the rows, as once, few or many counts, or as a class when the clone is expanded.

>NA|TRBV28|TRBJ1-5
CASSPGQGDTNQPQHF
>NA|TRBV13|TRBJ1-3
CASTHPGAGNTIYF
>few|TRBV10-3|TRBJ1-1
CAISVGTGEAFF
>NA|TRBV19|TRBJ1-4
CASRRVGENEKLFF
>NA|TRBV6-1|TRBJ2-2
CASSPTGADTGELFF
>NA|TRBV18|TRBJ2-3
CASSPVAGKRTDTQYF
>once|TRBV19|TRBJ2-7
CASSIPGLRTYF
>NA|TRBV27|TRBJ2-7
CASSPRDYRGQYF
>NA|TRBV28|TRBJ2-1
CASSPPPCDEQFF
>once|TRBV4-2|TRBJ1-5
CASSPDRESNQPQHF
>NA|TRBV9|TRBJ1-1
CASSGGQGGKGTEAFF
>NA|TRBV2|TRBJ1-6
CASSLESRDNSPLHF
>NA|TRBV29-1|TRBJ2-7
CSVALAGGTYEQYF
>NA|TRBV29-1|TRBJ2-1
CSVSSRRKACWNEQFF
>NA|TRBV4-1|TRBJ2-5
CASSQDWSAGGPLETQYF
>NA|TRBV5-6|TRBJ2-7
CASSSTGIYEQYF